This is a list of T cell receptor beta chains from one sample in a study of T cell responses to AZD1222 COVID-19 vaccine. The data were produced by immunoSEQ multiplex PCR, yet TCRdb's version contains in-frame clones alone and is incomplete. The profile shows roughly 130,000 clones, about 90% of them singletons. Material: peripheral blood, obtained 28 days after the second dose of the MenACWY control vaccine. These receptors came from an adult who received the MenACWY meningococcal vaccine as a control. Each CDR3 is given with its conserved first and last residue. Each record gives: D gene, J gene, clone size, V gene, CDR3 DNA, CDR3 protein. The D gene is left open where the match is weak. Size is stated for part of the rows, as once, few or many counts, or as a class when the clone is expanded.

.,TRBJ1-4,.,TRBV4-3,TGCGCCAGCAGCCTGGGACAAACTAATGAAAAACTGTTTTTT,CASSLGQTNEKLFF
.,TRBJ2-3,.,TRBV28,TGTGCCAGCAGTCCACGGACGGGTAGTACAGATACGCAGTATTTT,CASSPRTGSTDTQYF
TRBD1,TRBJ2-7,few,TRBV6-2/TRBV6-3,TGTGCCAGCAGTGACCTAGACAGGGACGAGCAGTACTTC,CASSDLDRDEQYF
TRBD2,TRBJ2-5,.,TRBV28,TGTGCCAGCAGTTCCGGGACTATCCAAGAGACCCAGTACTTC,CASSSGTIQETQYF
.,TRBJ1-4,.,TRBV15,TGTGCCACCAGCGTAGACAGAGCAACTAATGAAAAACTGTTTTTT,CATSVDRATNEKLFF
.,TRBJ1-4,.,TRBV3-1/TRBV3-2,TGTGCCAGCAGCCAGGGGGCAACTAATGAAAAACTGTTTTTT,CASSQGATNEKLFF
TRBD2,TRBJ2-7,.,TRBV4-3,TGCGCCAGCAGCGCGAGCGGGGGCTTTGTACCCTCCTACGAGCAGTACTTC,CASSASGGFVPSYEQYF
TRBD2,TRBJ2-3,.,TRBV7-2,TGTGCCAGCAGCGATGGAACTAGCGGGGGCACAGATACGCAGTATTTT,CASSDGTSGGTDTQYF
.,TRBJ2-7,.,TRBV3-1/TRBV3-2,TGTGCCAGCACCCTAAGGGGGTCTAGAGGAACGTACTTC,CASTLRGSRGTYF
.,TRBJ1-3,.,TRBV12-1,TGTGCCAGCAGCTTTACGGGGGACAGGAAATTCTCTGGAAACACCATATATTTT,CASSFTGDRKFSGNTIYF
.,TRBJ1-2,.,TRBV5-8,TGTGCCAGCAGCATAAGGAACTATGGCTACACCTTC,CASSIRNYGYTF
.,TRBJ1-4,once,TRBV11-2,TGTGCCAGCAGCTTAGTCGGGGGTGAAAAACTGTTTTTT,CASSLVGGEKLFF
.,TRBJ2-3,.,TRBV27,TGTGCCAGCAGTTTTTTAGCGAGCACAGATACGCAGTATTTT,CASSFLASTDTQYF
TRBD1,TRBJ1-1,.,TRBV5-1,TGCGCCAGCAGCTTGGGAGGACAGGGTGTGAACACTGAAGCTTTCTTT,CASSLGGQGVNTEAFF
.,TRBJ2-1,.,TRBV7-6,TGTGCCAGCAGCTTGAGAGGGGGGAGCAATGAGCAGTTCTTC,CASSLRGGSNEQFF
.,TRBJ2-5,.,TRBV5-6,TGTGCCAGCAGTTTAGGGGGGCCCGAGACCCAGTACTTC,CASSLGGPETQYF
TRBD2,TRBJ2-1,.,TRBV7-8,TGTGCCAGCAGCTCACTTGGGGCGGGAGTTGGTGAGCAGTTCTTC,CASSSLGAGVGEQFF
.,TRBJ2-3,.,TRBV10-2,TGCGCCAGCAGTGAGTCTAGCGGTTCTAGCACGAGTAGCACAGATACGCAGTATTTT,CASSESSGSSTSSTDTQYF
.,TRBJ1-1,.,TRBV6-5,TGTGCCAGCATTGGGGTGAGTGAAGCTTTCTTT,CASIGVSEAFF
TRBD1,TRBJ1-5,once,TRBV6-6,TGTGCCAGCAGTCCGAGGACAGGAAGGATCGGTCAGCCCCAGCATTTT,CASSPRTGRIGQPQHF
TRBD1,TRBJ2-2,.,TRBV29-1,TGCAGCTTCCGGATGACAGGGTCTAGCGGGGAGCTGTTTTTT,CSFRMTGSSGELFF
TRBD1,TRBJ2-7,.,TRBV6-2/TRBV6-3,TGTGCCAGCAGTTACCTGACAGGGGGATTTAACTCCTACGAGCAGTACTTC,CASSYLTGGFNSYEQYF
.,TRBJ1-5,.,TRBV6-1,TGTGCCAGCAGTGAAGCGAAGGCAGGGTGGTACCAGCCCCAGCATTTT,CASSEAKAGWYQPQHF
TRBD2,TRBJ2-1,.,TRBV6-2/TRBV6-3,TGTGCCAGCAGTTACGGGACTAGCGGGAGTGGTAATGAGCAGTTCTTC,CASSYGTSGSGNEQFF
TRBD2,TRBJ2-7,.,TRBV3-1/TRBV3-2,TGTGCCAGCAGCCGAGGACTAGCCGGGATGGGGCAGTACTTC,CASSRGLAGMGQYF
.,TRBJ1-3,.,TRBV30,TGTGCCTGGGCTTCGGGCTCTGGAAACACCATATATTTT,CAWASGSGNTIYF
TRBD2,TRBJ2-1,.,TRBV28,TGTGCCAGCAGTACCTCCCGGGAGGGCGTCTACAATGAGCAGTTCTTC,CASSTSREGVYNEQFF
TRBD1,TRBJ1-4,.,TRBV6-5,TGTGCCAGCAGCCTCCGGGACAGGAGCGAAAAACTGTTTTTT,CASSLRDRSEKLFF
TRBD1,TRBJ2-2,.,TRBV3-1/TRBV3-2,TGTGCCAGCAGCCAAGGACAGGGGGGGGTGGAGCTGTTTTTT,CASSQGQGGVELFF
.,TRBJ2-4,.,TRBV3-1/TRBV3-2,TGTGCCAGCAGCCAAGAACTGGCAGGGGCCAAAAACATTCAGTACTTC,CASSQELAGAKNIQYF
TRBD1,TRBJ2-7,.,TRBV27,TGTGCCAGCAGTGAAGGACAGGCAGGCTCCTACGAGCAGTACTTC,CASSEGQAGSYEQYF
.,TRBJ1-1,.,TRBV5-1,TGCGCCAGCAGCTTGGGAGGGATGAACACTGAAGCTTTCTTT,CASSLGGMNTEAFF
TRBD1,TRBJ1-5,.,TRBV27,TGTGCCAGCAGGCCGACAGGGGGGCAGCCCCAGCATTTT,CASRPTGGQPQHF
.,TRBJ2-7,medium-sized,TRBV27,TGTGCCAGCAGCGAAAAGAACTCCTACGAGCAGTACTTC,CASSEKNSYEQYF
.,TRBJ2-7,.,TRBV19,TGTGCCAGTAGTATGCAGGGCACGGACGAGCAGTACTTC,CASSMQGTDEQYF
.,TRBJ2-7,.,TRBV12-3/TRBV12-4,TGTGCCAGCCAAAAGAGAAGTGGGGACGAGCAGTACTTC,CASQKRSGDEQYF